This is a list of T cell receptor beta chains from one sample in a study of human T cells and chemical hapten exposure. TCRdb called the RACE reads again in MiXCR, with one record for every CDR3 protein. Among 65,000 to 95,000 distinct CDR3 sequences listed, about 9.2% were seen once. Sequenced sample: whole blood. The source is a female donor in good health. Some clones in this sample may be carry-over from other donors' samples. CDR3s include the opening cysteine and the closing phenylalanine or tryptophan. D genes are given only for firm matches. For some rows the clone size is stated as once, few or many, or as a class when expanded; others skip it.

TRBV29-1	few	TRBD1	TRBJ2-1	TGCAGCGTGTCGGGACAGGGTGGACGAGGTGAGCAGTTCTTC	CSVSGQGGRGEQFF
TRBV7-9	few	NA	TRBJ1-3	TGTGCCAGCAGCTTAGCCGGGACGGTCTCTGGAAACACCATATATTTT	CASSLAGTVSGNTIYF
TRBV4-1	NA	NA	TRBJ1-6	TGCGCCAGCAGGCAACTCGGGACTGGGGGGCCACCCCTCCACTTT	CASRQLGTGGPPLHF
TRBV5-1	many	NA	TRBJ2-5	TGCGCCAGCTGGCAACAGGAGCAAGAGACCCAGTACTTC	CASWQQEQETQYF
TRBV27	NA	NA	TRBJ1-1	TGTGCCAGCAGGGGGGGGGGGGCTGAAGCTTTCTTT	CASRGGGAEAFF
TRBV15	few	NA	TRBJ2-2	TGTGCCACCAGCAGAGATCCGCAGGTAGCGAACACCGGGGAGCTGTTTTTT	CATSRDPQVANTGELFF
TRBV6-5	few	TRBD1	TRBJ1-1	TGTGCCAGCAGTTACGTGACAGGGGGCACTGAAGCTTTCTTT	CASSYVTGGTEAFF
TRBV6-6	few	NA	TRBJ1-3	TGTGCCAGCGTTCTATCCTCTGGAAACACCATATATTTT	CASVLSSGNTIYF
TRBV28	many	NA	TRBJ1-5	TGTGCCAGCGCAACGGTGGGGGGCGGCAATCAGCCCCAGCATTTT	CASATVGGGNQPQHF
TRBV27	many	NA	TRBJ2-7	TGTGCCAGCAGTTTGTCAGGAAGGCTCTACGAGCAGTACTTC	CASSLSGRLYEQYF
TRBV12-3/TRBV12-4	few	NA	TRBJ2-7	TGTGCCAGCAGTTACTCATCCTACGAGCAGTACTTC	CASSYSSYEQYF
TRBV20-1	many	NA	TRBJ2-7	TGCAGTGCTCCCCGGCGACATCACACCTACGAGCAGTACTTC	CSAPRRHHTYEQYF
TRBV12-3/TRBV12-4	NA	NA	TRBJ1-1	TGTGCCAGCAGTGTAAGTCAGGGGAGGAACACTGAAGCTTTCTTT	CASSVSQGRNTEAFF
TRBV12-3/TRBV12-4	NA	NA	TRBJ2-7	TGTGCCAGCAGACGATTCGGTGGAGGGCAGAACGAGCAGTACTTC	CASRRFGGGQNEQYF
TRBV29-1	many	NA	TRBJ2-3	TGCAGCGTTTCCCCGCTTGGGAGGACAGATACGCAGTATTTT	CSVSPLGRTDTQYF
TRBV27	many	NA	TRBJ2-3	TGTGCCAGCAGTTTATCGTTACAGGGACCCACAGATACGCAGTATTTT	CASSLSLQGPTDTQYF
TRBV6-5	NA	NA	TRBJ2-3	TGTGCCAGCAGGGTCCCCAGCACAGATACGCAGTATTTT	CASRVPSTDTQYF